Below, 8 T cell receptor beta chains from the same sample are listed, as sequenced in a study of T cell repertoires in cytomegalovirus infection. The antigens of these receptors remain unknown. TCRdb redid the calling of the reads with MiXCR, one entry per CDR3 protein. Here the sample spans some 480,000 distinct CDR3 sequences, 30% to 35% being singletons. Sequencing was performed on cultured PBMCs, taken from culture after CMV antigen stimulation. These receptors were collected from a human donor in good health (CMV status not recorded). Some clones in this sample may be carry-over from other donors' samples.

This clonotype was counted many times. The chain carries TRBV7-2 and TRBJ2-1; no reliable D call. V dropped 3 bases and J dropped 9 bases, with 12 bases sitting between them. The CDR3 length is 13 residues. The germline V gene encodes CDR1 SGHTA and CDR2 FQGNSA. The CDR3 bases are TGTGCCAGCAGCTTCCCCCAGTTACCTGAGCAGTTCTTC. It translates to CASSFPQLPEQFF.

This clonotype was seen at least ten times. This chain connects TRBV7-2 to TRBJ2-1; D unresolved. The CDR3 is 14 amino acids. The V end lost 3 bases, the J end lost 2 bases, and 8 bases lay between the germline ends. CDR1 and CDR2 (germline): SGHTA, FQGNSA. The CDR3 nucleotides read TGTGCCAGCAGCTTGGGGTCGGCCTACAATGAGCAGTTCTTC. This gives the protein CASSLGSAYNEQFF.

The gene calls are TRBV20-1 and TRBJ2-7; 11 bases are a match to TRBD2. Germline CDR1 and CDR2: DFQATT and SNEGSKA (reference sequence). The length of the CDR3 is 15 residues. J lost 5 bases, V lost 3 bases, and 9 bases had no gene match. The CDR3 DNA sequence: TGCAGTGCTAGGGAACTAGCGGGAGCCTTCCACGAGCAGTACTTC. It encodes CSARELAGAFHEQYF.

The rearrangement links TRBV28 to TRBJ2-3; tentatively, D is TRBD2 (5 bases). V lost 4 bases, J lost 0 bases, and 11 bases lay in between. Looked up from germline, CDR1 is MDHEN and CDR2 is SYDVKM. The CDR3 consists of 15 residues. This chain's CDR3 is CASSSGELSTDTQYF. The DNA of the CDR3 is TGTGCCAGCAGTTCTGGGGAGCTAAGCACAGATACGCAGTATTTT.

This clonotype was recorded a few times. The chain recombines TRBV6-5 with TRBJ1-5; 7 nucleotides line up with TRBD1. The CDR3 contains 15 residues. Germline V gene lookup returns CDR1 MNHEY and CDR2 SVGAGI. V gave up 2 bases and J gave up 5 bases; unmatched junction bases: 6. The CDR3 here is CASSYAGGGHQPQHF. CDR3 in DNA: TGTGCCAGCAGTTACGCAGGGGGGGGTCATCAGCCCCAGCATTTT.

CDR3: CASSRTGLIFYEQYF. In DNA form, the CDR3 reads TGTGCCAGCAGTCGAACGGGACTGATATTCTACGAGCAGTACTTC. This chain links TRBV28 with TRBJ2-7, with D maybe TRBD2 (6 bases). The V end was cut by 5 bases, the J end by 3 bases, with 17 bases between. The CDR3 totals 15 residues. Germline CDR1 and CDR2: MDHEN and SYDVKM.

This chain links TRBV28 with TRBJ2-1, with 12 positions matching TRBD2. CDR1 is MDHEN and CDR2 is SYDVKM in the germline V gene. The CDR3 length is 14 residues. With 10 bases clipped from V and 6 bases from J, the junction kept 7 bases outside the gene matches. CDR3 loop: CATRLAGVRNEQFF. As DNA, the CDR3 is TGTGCCACCCGACTAGCGGGAGTACGCAATGAGCAGTTCTTC.

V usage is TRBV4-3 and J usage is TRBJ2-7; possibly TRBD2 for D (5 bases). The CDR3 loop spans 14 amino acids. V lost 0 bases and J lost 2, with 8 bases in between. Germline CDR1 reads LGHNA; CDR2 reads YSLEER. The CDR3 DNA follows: TGCGCCAGCAGCCAAGATCGGGGAACCTACGAGCAGTACTTC. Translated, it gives CASSQDRGTYEQYF.